This TCR beta chain was profiled in a study of neurological immune-mediated disorders. This clonotype was observed at least ten times. As for time point: longitudinal time-point 1 (baseline). MiXCR, run by TCRdb on the 5' RACE reads, gives a single entry per CDR3 protein. In the table there are some 54,000 distinct CDR3 sequences, around 11% of which are singletons. Germline V gene sequence: CDR1 LNHNV, CDR2 YYDKDF (reference sequence). The germline V and J ends were trimmed by 0 bases and 2 bases, with 5 bases remaining between them. The CDR3 is 13 amino acids. The chain joins TRBV15 to TRBJ2-7; D not certain. Material for sequencing was PBMCs. The TCR was taken from a male donor with HTLV-1-associated myelopathy (HAM/TSP). The CDR3 here is CATSREAAYEQYF. DNA for the CDR3: TGTGCCACCAGCAGAGAGGCCGCCTACGAGCAGTACTTC.